This T cell receptor (beta chain) was found in a study of regulatory T cells in long-lasting Graves disease. Study context: Prior antithyroid drug treatment in newly diagnosed Graves' patients lasted under 3 months.

CDR3-region Arm-PCR and iRepertoire HTBI primers produced the TCR beta libraries. One entry per CDR3 protein results from TCRdb running MiXCR on the multiplex PCR reads. This table has 360,000 or so distinct CDR3 sequences, about a sixth appearing once. Findings of the study overall: Graves' patients with persistent disease showed TCR diversity lower than patients newly diagnosed. Fewer public clonotypes were shared by new patients (approximately 1,000) than by persistent patients (2,741).

This clonotype was counted many times. Antigen: not known. This CDR3 contains 16 residues. The germline V and J ends were trimmed by 8 bases and 5 bases, with 19 bases remaining between them. Germline V gene lookup returns CDR1 MNHEY and CDR2 SMNVEV (reference sequence). Sample time point: newly diagnosed GD, antithyroid drugs for less than 3 months. Making the TCR library involved RNA that had been extracted from PBMCs. This sample also belongs to another study, concerning T cells in Graves' hyperthyroidism and ophthalmopathy. Per that paper: When the TCR CDR3 underwent first-round RT-PCR, the HTBI primer set was used.

This sample comprised peripheral blood mononuclear cells (PBMCs), obtained at new diagnosis, from a patient treated with antithyroid drugs. The genes are TRBV27 and TRBJ1-6, with D perhaps matching TRBD1 (5 bases). This sequence was found in a man aged 40-49 years with Graves disease. Here the CDR3 reads CASASPWGGNNSPLHF. The CDR3 DNA follows: TGTGCCAGCGCGTCCCCCTGGGGGGGAAATAATTCACCCCTCCACTTT.